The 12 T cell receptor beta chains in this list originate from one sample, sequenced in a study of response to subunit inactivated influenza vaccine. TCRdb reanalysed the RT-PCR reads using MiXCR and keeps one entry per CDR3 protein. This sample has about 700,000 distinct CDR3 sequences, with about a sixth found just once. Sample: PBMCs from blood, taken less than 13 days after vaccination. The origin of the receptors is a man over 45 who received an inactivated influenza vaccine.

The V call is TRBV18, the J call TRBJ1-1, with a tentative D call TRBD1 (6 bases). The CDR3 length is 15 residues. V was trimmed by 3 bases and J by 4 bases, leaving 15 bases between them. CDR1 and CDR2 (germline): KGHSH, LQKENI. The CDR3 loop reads CASSPQGLDGTEAFF. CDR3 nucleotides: TGTGCCAGCTCACCCCAGGGGTTAGATGGCACTGAAGCTTTCTTT.

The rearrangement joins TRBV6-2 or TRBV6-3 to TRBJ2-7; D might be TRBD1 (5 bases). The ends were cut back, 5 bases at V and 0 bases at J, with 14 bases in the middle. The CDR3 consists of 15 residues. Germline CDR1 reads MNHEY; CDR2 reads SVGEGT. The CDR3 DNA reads TGTGCCAGCAGTACTGTTGGGGCGAGCTCCTACGAGCAGTACTTC. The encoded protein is CASSTVGASSYEQYF.

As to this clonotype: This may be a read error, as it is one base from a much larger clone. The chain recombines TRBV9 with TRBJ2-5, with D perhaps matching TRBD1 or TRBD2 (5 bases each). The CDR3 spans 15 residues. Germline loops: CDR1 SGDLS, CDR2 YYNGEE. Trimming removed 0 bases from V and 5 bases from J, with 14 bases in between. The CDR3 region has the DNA TGTGCCAGCAGCGTAGCCCGGGACGCCCTTGAGACCCAGTACTTC. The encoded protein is CASSVARDALETQYF.

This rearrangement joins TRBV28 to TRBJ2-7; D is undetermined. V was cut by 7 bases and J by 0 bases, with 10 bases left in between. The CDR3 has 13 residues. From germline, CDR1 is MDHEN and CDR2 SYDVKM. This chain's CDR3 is CASIHSSSYEQYF. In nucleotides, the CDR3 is TGTGCCAGCATCCACAGTAGCTCCTACGAGCAGTACTTC.

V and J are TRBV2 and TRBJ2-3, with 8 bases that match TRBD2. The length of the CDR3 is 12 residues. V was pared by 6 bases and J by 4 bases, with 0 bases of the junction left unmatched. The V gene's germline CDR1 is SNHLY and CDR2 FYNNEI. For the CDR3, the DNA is TGTGCCAGCAGAGCGGGAGCAGATACGCAGTATTTT. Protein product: CASRAGADTQYF.

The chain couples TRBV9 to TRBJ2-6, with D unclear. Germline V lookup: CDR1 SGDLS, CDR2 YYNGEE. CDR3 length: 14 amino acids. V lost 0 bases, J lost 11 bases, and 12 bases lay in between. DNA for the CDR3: TGTGCCAGCAGCGTAGGACACGGCCCAGACGTCCTGACTTTC. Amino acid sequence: CASSVGHGPDVLTF.

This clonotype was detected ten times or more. DNA for the CDR3: TGTGCCAGCAGTTCCCAGACGGAGGTTTATGGCTACACCTTC. This translates into CASSSQTEVYGYTF. The chain employs TRBV12-3 or TRBV12-4 and TRBJ1-2; D unclear. V lost 4 bases, J lost 5 bases, and 14 bases lay in between. There are 14 residues in the CDR3.

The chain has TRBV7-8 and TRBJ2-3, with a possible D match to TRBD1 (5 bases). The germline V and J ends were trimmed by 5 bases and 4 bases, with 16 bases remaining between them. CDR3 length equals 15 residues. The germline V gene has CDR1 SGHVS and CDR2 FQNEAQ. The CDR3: CASSRTGQAADTQYF. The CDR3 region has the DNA TGTGCCAGCAGCCGTACTGGACAAGCAGCAGATACGCAGTATTTT. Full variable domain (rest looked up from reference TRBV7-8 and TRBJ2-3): GAGVSQSPRYKVAKRGQDVALRCDPISGHVSLFWYQQALGQGPEFLTYFQNEAQLDKSGLPSDRFFAERPEGSVSTLKIQRTQQEDSAVYLCASSRTGQAADTQYFGPGTRLTVL.

CDR3 residues: CASSLSGLAGTSQEYF. Written as DNA, the CDR3 is TGTGCCAGCAGTTTATCTGGACTAGCGGGGACATCGCAGGAGTATTTT. V usage is TRBV28 and J usage is TRBJ2-3; 12 bases are a match to TRBD2. V was pared by 1 base and J by 13 bases, with 12 bases of the junction left unmatched. The CDR3 has 16 amino acids. Germline lookup yields CDR1 MDHEN and CDR2 SYDVKM.

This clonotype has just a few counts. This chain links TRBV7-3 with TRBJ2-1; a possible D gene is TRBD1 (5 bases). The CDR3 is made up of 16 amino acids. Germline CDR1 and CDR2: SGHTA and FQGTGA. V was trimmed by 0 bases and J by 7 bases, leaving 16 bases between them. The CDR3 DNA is TGTGCCAGCAGCTTAACGTGGCAGGGTGAATCAAATGAGCAGTTCTTC. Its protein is CASSLTWQGESNEQFF.

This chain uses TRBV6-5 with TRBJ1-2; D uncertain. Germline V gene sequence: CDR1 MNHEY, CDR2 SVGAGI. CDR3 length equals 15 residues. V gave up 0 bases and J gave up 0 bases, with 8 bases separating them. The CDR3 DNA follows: TGTGCCAGCAGTTACTCACAGCTAGCTAACTATGGCTACACCTTC. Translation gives CASSYSQLANYGYTF.

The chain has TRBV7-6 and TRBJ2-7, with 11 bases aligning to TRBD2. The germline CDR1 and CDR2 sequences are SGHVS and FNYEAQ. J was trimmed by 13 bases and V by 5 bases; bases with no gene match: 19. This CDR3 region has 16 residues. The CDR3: CASSLSHGTSGGPVYF. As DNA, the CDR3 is TGTGCCAGCAGCCTTTCACACGGGACTAGCGGAGGACCCGTTTACTTC.